This T cell receptor (beta chain) came from a study of a mutant IDH1 vaccine in newly diagnosed glioma. Across the whole study: Vaccine dosing followed radiotherapy by 4-6 weeks, or accompanied temozolomide cycles. Visit V12 was conducted at week 35 as the safety follow-up. Visit V13 came later, at week 47. General observations from the study: In about 93% of patients, immune responses induced by the vaccine occurred.

As to time point: week 35, safety follow-up. The vaccine gave 300 ug of a 20-mer mutant IDH1 peptide subcutaneously per dose. Repertoires were generated with immunoSEQ multiplex PCR, while TCRdb's copy carries only in-frame clones and drops some. The sample includes about 54,000 clones, roughly 84% seen only once; the top ten take roughly 4%. Germline V CDR1 and CDR2: MNHNS, SASEGT. V was pared by 7 bases and J by 4 bases, with 8 bases between. The CDR3 consists of 12 residues. Remarks on this clone: Its antigen is as yet unknown.

The clonotype comes from a woman under 30 with glioma. The sequencing here drew on PBMCs, taken from a glioma patient whose treatment included an IDH1 peptide vaccine. The chain is built from TRBV6-1 and TRBJ1-3; D is unresolved. CDR3 DNA: TGTGCCAGCATCGCCAGGGGAAACACCATATATTTT. Translating it yields CASIARGNTIYF.